This entry describes one TCR beta chain. Generated by immunoSEQ multiplex PCR, the TCRdb table keeps only in-frame clones and is missing some. The table lists about 15,000 clones, approximately 80% of them singletons, with about a sixth in the top ten. The data were obtained in a study of T cell changes during pregnancy in multiple sclerosis. The receptor's source is a female donor in good health, enrolled as a control in a pregnancy study. The input for sequencing was CD8+ T cells from peripheral blood mononuclear cells, taken after pregnancy.

The CDR3 protein is CASSPAGSVSYEQYF. The DNA for the CDR3 is TGTGCCAGCAGCCCAGCCGGGAGTGTCTCCTACGAGCAGTACTTC. This chain links TRBV7-3 with TRBJ2-7; a possible D gene is TRBD2 (6 bases). Germline CDR1 and CDR2: SGHTA and FQGTGA. The CDR3 loop spans 15 amino acids. V lost 5 bases, J lost 0 bases, and 14 bases lay in between.